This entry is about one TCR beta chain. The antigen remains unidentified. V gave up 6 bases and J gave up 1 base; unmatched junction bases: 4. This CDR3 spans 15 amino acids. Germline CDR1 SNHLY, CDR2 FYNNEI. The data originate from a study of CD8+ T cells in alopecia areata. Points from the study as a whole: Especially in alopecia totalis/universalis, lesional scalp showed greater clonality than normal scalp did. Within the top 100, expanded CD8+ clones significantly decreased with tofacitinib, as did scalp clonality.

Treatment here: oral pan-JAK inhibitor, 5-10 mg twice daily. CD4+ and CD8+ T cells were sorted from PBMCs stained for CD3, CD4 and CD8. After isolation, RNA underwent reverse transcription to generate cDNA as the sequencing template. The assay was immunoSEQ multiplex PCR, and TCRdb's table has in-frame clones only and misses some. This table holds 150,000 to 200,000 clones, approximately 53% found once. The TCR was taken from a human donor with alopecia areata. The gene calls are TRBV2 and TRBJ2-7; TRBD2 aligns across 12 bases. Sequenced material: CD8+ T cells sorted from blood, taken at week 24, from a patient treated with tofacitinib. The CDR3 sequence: CASRHGTSGSYEQYF. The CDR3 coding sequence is TGTGCCAGCAGGCACGGGACTAGCGGGTCCTACGAGCAGTACTTC. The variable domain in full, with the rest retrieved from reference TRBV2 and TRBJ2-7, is EPEVTQTPSHQVTQMGQEVILRCVPISNHLYFYWYRQILGQKVEFLVSFYNNEISEKSEIFDDQFSVERPDGSNFTLKIRSTKLEDSAMYFCASRHGTSGSYEQYFGPGTRLTVT.